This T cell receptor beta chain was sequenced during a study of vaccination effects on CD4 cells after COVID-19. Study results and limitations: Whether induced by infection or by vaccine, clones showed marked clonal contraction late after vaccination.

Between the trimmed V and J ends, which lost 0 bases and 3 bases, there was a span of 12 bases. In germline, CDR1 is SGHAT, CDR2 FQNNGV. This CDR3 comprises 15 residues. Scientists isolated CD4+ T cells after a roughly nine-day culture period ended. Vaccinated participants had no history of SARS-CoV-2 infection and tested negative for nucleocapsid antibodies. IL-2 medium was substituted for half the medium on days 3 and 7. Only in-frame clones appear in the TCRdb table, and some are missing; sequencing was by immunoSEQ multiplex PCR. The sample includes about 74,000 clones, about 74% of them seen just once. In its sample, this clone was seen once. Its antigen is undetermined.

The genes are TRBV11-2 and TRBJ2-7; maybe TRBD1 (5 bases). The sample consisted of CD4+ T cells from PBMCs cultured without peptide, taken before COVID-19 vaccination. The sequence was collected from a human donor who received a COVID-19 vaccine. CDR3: CASSLERGDIYEQYV. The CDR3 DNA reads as TGTGCCAGCAGCTTAGAAAGGGGCGACATCTACGAGCAGTACGTC.